This TCR beta chain was captured in a study of glioma-infiltrating T cells. This clonotype ranks as medium-sized (0.01 to 0.1%). Germline lookup yields CDR1 MDHEN and CDR2 SYDVKM. V lost 5 bases and J 4 bases, leaving 15 bases between the germline ends. The CDR3 runs 15 residues. TCR alpha and beta CDR3 regions were amplified from RNA using iRepertoire nested multiplex PCR. Using its own MiXCR run on the multiplex PCR reads, TCRdb lists one record per CDR3 protein. This table holds roughly 42,000 distinct CDR3 sequences, 20% to 25% found once. The sequence derives from a human donor with low-grade glioma or glioblastoma, undergoing nonglioma brain surgery, or in good health (not recorded which). This sequence joins TRBV28 and TRBJ1-5, with D hard to call. The sequenced sample was glioma tissue, nonneoplastic brain tissue, or PBMCs (not recorded which). The CDR3 loop reads CASSPQRVENQPQHF. CDR3 coding DNA: TGTGCCAGCAGTCCCCAACGGGTGGAAAATCAGCCCCAGCATTTT.